Below, 25 T cell receptor beta chains from the same sample are listed, as sequenced in a study of CD8+CD57+ T cells in acquired aplastic anemia. TCR beta VDJ and CDR3 were profiled, and genomic DNA was the template. TCRdb processed the reads anew with MiXCR; each CDR3 protein has one entry. Of around 180,000 distinct CDR3 sequences listed, about 60% are singletons. Material for sequencing was sorted CD4+, CD8+, or CD8+CD57+ T cells (not recorded which) from PBMCs. These receptors came from a human donor in good health.

The V gene is TRBV9, the J gene TRBJ2-5; D ambiguous. Germline-derived CDR1 and CDR2 are SGDLS and YYNGEE. The CDR3 sequence is 13 residues long. V was shortened by 4 bases and J by 7 bases, with 14 bases between the two germline ends. CDR3 region: CASSKGPVGTQYF. CDR3 sequence (DNA): TGTGCCAGCAGCAAAGGGCCAGTTGGGACCCAGTACTTC.

J is TRBJ1-1 and V is TRBV7-2, with 9 bases identical to TRBD1. The ends lost 5 bases at V and 9 bases at J; junction bases unmatched: 7. This CDR3 region has 13 residues. CDR1 and CDR2 from the germline V gene are SGHTA and FQGNSA. This chain's CDR3 is CASSIRQGVQAFF. Here the CDR3 DNA reads TGTGCCAGCAGCATACGACAGGGGGTCCAAGCTTTCTTT.

This clonotype was seen repeatedly, ten times or more. This sequence joins TRBV27 and TRBJ1-2; D call uncertain. The germline V gene encodes CDR1 MNHEY and CDR2 SMNVEV (reference sequence). The CDR3 has 13 amino acids. Trimming stripped 2 bases from V and 6 bases from J, with 10 bases between. The CDR3 here is CASSLGRFNGYTF. CDR3 DNA: TGTGCCAGCAGTTTAGGAAGGTTTAATGGCTACACCTTC.

V usage is TRBV29-1 and J usage is TRBJ1-2, with D hard to call. Germline loops: CDR1 SQVTM, CDR2 ANQGSEA. Trimming stripped 4 bases from V and 2 bases from J, with 11 bases between. This CDR3 contains 13 residues. CDR3 nucleotides: TGCAGCGTTGTAGGTTTGGAGAACTATGGCTACACCTTC. The encoded protein is CSVVGLENYGYTF. Filled out from reference TRBV29-1 and TRBJ1-2, the complete variable domain reads SAVISQKPSRDICQRGTSLTIQCQVDSQVTMMFWYRQQPGQSLTLIATANQGSEATYESGFVIDKFPISRPNLTFSTLTVSNMSPEDSSIYLCSVVGLENYGYTFGSGTRLTVV.

The chain recombines TRBV15 with TRBJ2-3, with 9 bases that match TRBD1. CDR1 and CDR2 from the germline V gene are LNHNV and YYDKDF (reference sequence). Unmatched junction bases numbered 2, after V lost 0 bases and J lost 4 bases. This CDR3 spans 15 amino acids. Here the CDR3 DNA reads TGTGCCACCAGCAGAGATACAGGGGGCGCAGATACGCAGTATTTT. It is translated as CATSRDTGGADTQYF. Full variable domain (missing parts from reference TRBV15 and TRBJ2-3): DAMVIQNPRYQVTQFGKPVTLSCSQTLNHNVMYWYQQKSSQAPKLLFHYYDKDFNNEADTPDNFQSRRPNTSFCFLDIRSPGLGDTAMYLCATSRDTGGADTQYFGPGTRLTVL.

The sample holds many counts of this clonotype. The chain combines TRBV4-1 with TRBJ2-5; 7 bases are a match to TRBD1. The V gene end was trimmed by 1 base and the J gene end by 1 base; junction bases not matched to a gene: 6. CDR1 MGHRA and CDR2 YSYEKL come from the germline V gene. This CDR3 is built from 16 residues. The CDR3 DNA follows: TGCGCCAGCAGCCAAGTCTACCGGGACAGCCAAGAGACCCAGTACTTC. As protein: CASSQVYRDSQETQYF.

Only a few counts were recorded for this clonotype. The rearrangement uses TRBV5-8 and TRBJ1-6; possible D gene TRBD1, 5 bases. The CDR3 contains 14 residues. Trimming cost V 5 bases and J 9 bases, with 15 bases left between them. Germline V gene lookup returns CDR1 SGHTS and CDR2 YDEGEE. The CDR3 DNA follows: TGTGCCAGCAGTAGAGGGGAGGCAAGTTCACCCCTCCACTTT. This codes for CASSRGEASSPLHF.

This clonotype was observed many times. The DNA for the CDR3 is TGTGCCAGTAGATTTGGCAGGGGGGACTATGGCTACACCTTC. Translation gives CASRFGRGDYGYTF. The V call is TRBV19, the J call TRBJ1-2, with 7 bases aligning to TRBD1. V lost 6 bases and J lost 3; bases outside the gene matches: 7. Germline V CDR1 and CDR2: LNHDA, SQIVND (reference sequence). This CDR3 is 14 amino acids long.

The V call is TRBV29-1, the J call TRBJ2-1, with D unresolved. The germline V gene encodes CDR1 SQVTM and CDR2 ANQGSEA. V gave up 6 bases and J gave up 7 bases, with 7 bases separating them. The CDR3 totals 10 residues. The DNA of the CDR3 is TGCAGCGTCACCGGTAATGAGCAGTTCTTC. Protein sequence: CSVTGNEQFF.

The genes are TRBV7-2 and TRBJ2-5; tentatively, D is TRBD2 (6 bases). This CDR3 has 14 residues. V was pared by 5 bases and J by 2 bases, with 12 bases between. The germline V gene encodes CDR1 SGHTA and CDR2 FQGNSA. CDR3 in amino acids: CASSLNGLQETQYF. The CDR3 nucleotides read TGTGCCAGCAGCCTCAACGGACTACAAGAGACCCAGTACTTC. The full variable domain, rest sourced from reference TRBV7-2 and TRBJ2-5, is GAGVSQSPSNKVTEKGKDVELRCDPISGHTALYWYRQSLGQGLEFLIYFQGNSAPDKSGLPSDRFSAERTGGSVSTLTIQRTQQEDSAVYLCASSLNGLQETQYFGPGTRLLVL.

A word on this clonotype: This may come from a read error, since a much larger clone is one base off. The rearrangement uses TRBV9 and TRBJ1-1; D gene uncertain. Looked up from germline, CDR1 is SGDLS and CDR2 is YYNGEE. This CDR3 is built from 12 residues. The CDR3: CASSQETTEALF. As DNA, the CDR3 is TGCGCCAGCAGCCAAGAGACGACTGAAGCTCTCTTT. Using reference TRBV9 and TRBJ1-1 for the parts outside the CDR3, the full variable domain is DSGVTQTPKHLITATGQRVTLRCSPRSGDLSVYWYQQSLDQGLQFLIQYYNGEERAKGNILERFSAQQFPDLHSELNLSSLELGDSALYFCASSQETTEALFGQGTRLTVV.

This clonotype was seen a single time. As DNA, the CDR3 is TGTGCCAGCAGCCCCGACAGGGGGTCGACTGGCTACACCTTC. Translation gives CASSPDRGSTGYTF. This chain joins TRBV7-9 and TRBJ1-2; 9 bases are a match to TRBD1. Germline loops: CDR1 SEHNR, CDR2 FQNEAQ (reference sequence). The ends lost 5 bases at V and 7 bases at J; junction bases unmatched: 8. The CDR3 extends over 14 amino acids.

The chain has TRBV10-3 and TRBJ1-1; D remains ambiguous. CDR3 length equals 13 residues. Germline CDR1 and CDR2: ENHRY and SYGVKD. V lost 2 bases and J lost 1, with 5 bases in between. In DNA form, the CDR3 reads TGTGCCATCAGTGAGAAAACGAACACTGAAGCTTTCTTT. This translates into CAISEKTNTEAFF.

The chain combines TRBV20-1 with TRBJ2-7, with a weak D call TRBD2 (6 bases). Germline CDR1 is DFQATT and CDR2 is SNEGSKA (reference sequence). V was trimmed by 6 bases and J by 2 bases, leaving 14 bases between them. CDR3 length: 13 residues. DNA for the CDR3: TGCAGTGCCCAGGGACTCCTCCCCTACGAGCAGTACTTC. Translation: CSAQGLLPYEQYF.

The table lists this clonotype with a few counts. The chain is built from TRBV2 and TRBJ2-7; D is ambiguous. V lost 0 bases, J lost 0 bases, and 12 bases lay in between. Germline V gene sequence: CDR1 SNHLY, CDR2 FYNNEI. The length of the CDR3 is 16 residues. CDR3 protein: CASSEAGSASSYEQYF. The CDR3 region has the DNA TGTGCCAGCAGTGAAGCGGGCAGCGCTAGCTCCTACGAGCAGTACTTC.

This clonotype showed up many times. DNA of the CDR3: TGTGCCAGCAGTGAGGGATGGGGCACGAACACTGAAGCTTTCTTT. Translating it yields CASSEGWGTNTEAFF. This chain uses TRBV2 with TRBJ1-1; D may be TRBD1 (5 bases). Germline CDR1 reads SNHLY; CDR2 reads FYNNEI. This CDR3 contains 15 residues. V lost 3 bases and J 1 base, leaving 12 bases between the germline ends.

This clonotype showed up many times. CDR3 loop: CASSLRLAYNEQFF. DNA for the CDR3: TGTGCCAGCAGTTTAAGACTAGCGTACAATGAGCAGTTCTTC. The V call is TRBV27, the J call TRBJ2-1; TRBD2 aligns across 8 bases. Germline-derived CDR1 and CDR2 are MNHEY and SMNVEV (reference sequence). V trimming: 2 bases; J trimming: 4 bases; junction bases outside the gene matches: 1. This CDR3 is built from 14 residues.

The rearrangement joins TRBV14 to TRBJ2-5; 9 bases are a match to TRBD2. Germline V gives CDR1 SGHDN, CDR2 FVKESK. CDR3 size: 17 residues. The junction had 10 bases not matched to a gene; V was cut back by 0 bases and J by 5 bases. CDR3 sequence (DNA): TGTGCCAGCAGCCAAGATCGGCCCTTAGCGGGAGAGGAGACCCAGTACTTC. It encodes CASSQDRPLAGEETQYF.

At least ten counts were recorded for this clonotype. V gene TRBV25-1 combines with J gene TRBJ1-1; a possible D gene is TRBD1 (6 bases). The germline V and J ends were trimmed by 1 base and 7 bases, with 13 bases remaining between them. This CDR3 is 14 amino acids long. The V gene's germline CDR1 is MGHDK and CDR2 SYGVNS. Here the CDR3 reads CASSESRGLGEAFF. The CDR3 DNA follows: TGTGCCAGCAGTGAATCCCGGGGGCTAGGTGAAGCTTTCTTT.

This sequence joins TRBV29-1 and TRBJ1-1; 7 bases map to TRBD1. This CDR3 contains 14 residues. J lost 2 bases, V lost 3 bases, and 6 bases had no gene match. CDR1 SQVTM and CDR2 ANQGSEA come from the germline V gene. In DNA, the CDR3 is TGCAGCGTTGACCTCGACAGGGAAAACACTGAAGCTTTCTTT. Encoded protein: CSVDLDRENTEAFF. Full variable domain (outside the CDR3, taken from reference TRBV29-1 and TRBJ1-1): SAVISQKPSRDICQRGTSLTIQCQVDSQVTMMFWYRQQPGQSLTLIATANQGSEATYESGFVIDKFPISRPNLTFSTLTVSNMSPEDSSIYLCSVDLDRENTEAFFGQGTRLTVV.

This clonotype was detected ten times or more. The rearrangement links TRBV4-3 to TRBJ2-7, with D unclear. Per germline, CDR1 LGHNA and CDR2 YSLEER. This CDR3 spans 14 amino acids. Trimming left V 0 bases short and J 4 bases short, with 10 bases between. CDR3 DNA sequence: TGCGCCAGCAGCCAAGATATAGCAGAATACGAGCAGTACTTC. Translated, it gives CASSQDIAEYEQYF.

The genes are TRBV3-1 and TRBJ1-1; no clear D. The CDR3 is made up of 18 amino acids. Looked up from germline, CDR1 is LGHDT and CDR2 is YNNKEL (reference sequence). V shed 0 bases and J shed 4 bases, with 21 bases lying between them. CDR3 loop: CASSQDPVFMDAITEAFF. DNA for the CDR3: TGTGCCAGCAGCCAAGATCCAGTTTTTATGGACGCGATCACTGAAGCTTTCTTT.

The table lists this clonotype with a few counts. The chain recombines TRBV7-2 with TRBJ1-2; D uncertain. V was pared by 7 bases and J by 8 bases, with 17 bases between. This CDR3 comprises 13 residues. Germline V CDR1 and CDR2: SGHTA, FQGNSA. Here the CDR3 reads CASTPPPSLGYTF. The CDR3 DNA is TGTGCCAGCACCCCACCACCCTCACTAGGCTACACCTTC.

This chain uses TRBV20-1 with TRBJ2-5; D is ambiguous. The CDR3 is 14 residues long. V was trimmed by 6 bases and J by 1 base, leaving 15 bases between them. Per germline, CDR1 DFQATT and CDR2 SNEGSKA (reference sequence). The CDR3 here is CSAEGKPRQETQYF. CDR3 nucleotide sequence: TGCAGTGCCGAAGGAAAGCCCCGCCAAGAGACCCAGTACTTC.

The genes are TRBV19 and TRBJ2-2; D might be TRBD2 (6 bases). The CDR3 sequence is 16 residues long. Germline assignment: CDR1 LNHDA and CDR2 SQIVND (reference sequence). V lost 1 base, J lost 1 base, and 10 bases lay in between. The CDR3 sequence is CASSIVGGRNTGELFF. DNA for the CDR3: TGTGCCAGTAGTATAGTGGGGGGAAGGAACACCGGGGAGCTGTTTTTT.